The source of this T cell receptor beta chain is a study of cytomegalovirus exposure and HLA in healthy donors. Concerning this clone itself: Its matching antigen is unknown.

Use of 60 Vbeta and 13 Jbeta primers characterized the PCR. Measured with immunoSEQ multiplex PCR; TCRdb has only the in-frame clones, and not every one. The sample has 150,000 to 200,000 clones, 80% seen once. Study findings and constraints: An assumption of roughly uniform sequencing depth across donors underlay the presence/absence analyses. TCR beta sequences reportedly predicted the HLA-A and HLA-B alleles of most subjects accurately. TCR beta sequences numbering more than 15,000 were associated with HLA alleles at 0.05 false discovery rate in a later analysis. The availability of immune exposure information extended only to CMV serostatus.

This CDR3 contains 15 residues. Trimming stripped 4 bases from V and 6 bases from J, with 19 bases between. Germline V gene lookup returns CDR1 SGHNT and CDR2 YYREEE (reference sequence). The gene calls are TRBV5-4 and TRBJ1-1; D is ambiguous. This receptor was obtained from a boy under 18 in good health and CMV-seronegative. The sample taken for sequencing was PBMCs. CDR3 sequence reads: CASSPPLALSAEAFF. CDR3 DNA sequence: TGTGCCAGCAGCCCGCCTCTCGCCTTAAGCGCTGAAGCTTTCTTT.